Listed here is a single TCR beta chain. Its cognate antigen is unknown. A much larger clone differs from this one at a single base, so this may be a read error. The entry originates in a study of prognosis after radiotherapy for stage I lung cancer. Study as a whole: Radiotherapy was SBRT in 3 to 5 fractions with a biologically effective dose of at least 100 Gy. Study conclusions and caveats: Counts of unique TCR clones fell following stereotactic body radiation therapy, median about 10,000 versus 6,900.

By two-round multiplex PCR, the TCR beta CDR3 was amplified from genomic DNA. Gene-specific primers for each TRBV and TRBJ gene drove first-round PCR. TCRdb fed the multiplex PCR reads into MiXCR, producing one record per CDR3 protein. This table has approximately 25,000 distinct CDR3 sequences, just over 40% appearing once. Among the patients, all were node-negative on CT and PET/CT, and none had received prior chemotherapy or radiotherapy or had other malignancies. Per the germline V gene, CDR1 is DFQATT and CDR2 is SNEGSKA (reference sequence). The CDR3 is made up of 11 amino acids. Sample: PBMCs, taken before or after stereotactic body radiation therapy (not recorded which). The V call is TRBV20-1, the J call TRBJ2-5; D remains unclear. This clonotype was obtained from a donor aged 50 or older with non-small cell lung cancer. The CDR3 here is CSAVEEENQYF. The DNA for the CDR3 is TGCAGTGCCGTGGAAGAAGAGAACCAGTACTTC.